These 5 T cell receptor beta chains were sequenced from one sample in a study of blood T cells in healthy people across ages. Primed by a sample-barcoded 5' primer and a J-beta primer mix, a second PCR proceeded for 7 to 11 cycles. One entry per CDR3 protein results from TCRdb running MiXCR on the 5' RACE reads. The sample includes over 600,000 distinct CDR3 sequences, about 47% of them seen just once. The sample comprised blood. These receptors all stem from a man at least 80 years old in good health.

The rearrangement joins TRBV4-2 to TRBJ1-2; D gene ambiguous. Between the trimmed V and J ends, which lost 0 bases and 0 bases, there was a span of 14 bases. Per germline, CDR1 LGHNA and CDR2 YNFKEQ. This CDR3 comprises 17 residues. The CDR3 sequence: CASSQDVSVGANYGYTF. The CDR3 bases are TGTGCCAGCAGCCAAGATGTGTCGGTTGGAGCTAACTATGGCTACACCTTC.

The chain recombines TRBV9 with TRBJ2-5; no firm D call. The CDR3 covers 14 residues. V lost 0 bases and J lost 6, with 12 bases in between. Germline V gene lookup returns CDR1 SGDLS and CDR2 YYNGEE. CDR3 protein: CASSVGNVRQTQYF. CDR3 in DNA: TGTGCCAGCAGCGTAGGGAACGTGAGGCAGACCCAGTACTTC.

The genes are TRBV9 and TRBJ2-7; 13 nucleotides agree with TRBD2. The CDR3 consists of 19 residues. With 4 bases clipped from V and 4 bases from J, the junction kept 17 bases outside the gene matches. Germline assignment: CDR1 SGDLS and CDR2 YYNGEE. CDR3 residues: CASSPSGGYRTSGSYEQYF. The DNA of the CDR3 is TGTGCCAGCAGCCCATCCGGGGGGTATCGGACTAGCGGGAGTTACGAGCAGTACTTC.

The chain employs TRBV20-1 and TRBJ2-1, with 8 bases matching TRBD2. The CDR3 extends over 14 amino acids. Germline CDR1 is DFQATT and CDR2 is SNEGSKA (reference sequence). After removal of 5 bases from V and 3 bases from J, the junction contained 6 bases not matched to a gene. As DNA, the CDR3 is TGCAGTGCTCCGGGGACTAGTTTCTACAATGAGCAGTTCTTC. The encoded protein is CSAPGTSFYNEQFF.

CDR3 coding DNA: TGCGCCAGCACCCTTTGGGCGGGAGGGGGCACAGATACGCAGTATTTT. Its translation is CASTLWAGGGTDTQYF. The chain combines TRBV5-1 with TRBJ2-3; 9 bases map to TRBD2. Germline lookup yields CDR1 SGHRS and CDR2 YFSETQ. The V and J ends lost 6 bases and 1 base, in that order; junction bases with no gene match: 9. The CDR3 consists of 16 residues.